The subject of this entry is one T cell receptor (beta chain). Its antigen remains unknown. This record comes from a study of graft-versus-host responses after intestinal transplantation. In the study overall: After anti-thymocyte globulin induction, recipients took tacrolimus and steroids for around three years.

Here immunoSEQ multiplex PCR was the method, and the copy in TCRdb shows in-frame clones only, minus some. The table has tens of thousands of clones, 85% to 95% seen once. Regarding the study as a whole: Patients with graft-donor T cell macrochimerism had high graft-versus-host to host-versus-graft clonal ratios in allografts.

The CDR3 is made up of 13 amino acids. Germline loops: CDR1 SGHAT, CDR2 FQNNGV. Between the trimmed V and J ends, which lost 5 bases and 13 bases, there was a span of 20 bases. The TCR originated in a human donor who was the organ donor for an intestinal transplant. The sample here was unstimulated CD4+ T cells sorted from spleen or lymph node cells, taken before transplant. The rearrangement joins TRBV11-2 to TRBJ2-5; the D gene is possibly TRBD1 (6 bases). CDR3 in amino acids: CASSLTLDRSTYF. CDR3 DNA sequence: TGTGCCAGCAGCCTAACTCTTGACAGGAGTACGTACTTC.